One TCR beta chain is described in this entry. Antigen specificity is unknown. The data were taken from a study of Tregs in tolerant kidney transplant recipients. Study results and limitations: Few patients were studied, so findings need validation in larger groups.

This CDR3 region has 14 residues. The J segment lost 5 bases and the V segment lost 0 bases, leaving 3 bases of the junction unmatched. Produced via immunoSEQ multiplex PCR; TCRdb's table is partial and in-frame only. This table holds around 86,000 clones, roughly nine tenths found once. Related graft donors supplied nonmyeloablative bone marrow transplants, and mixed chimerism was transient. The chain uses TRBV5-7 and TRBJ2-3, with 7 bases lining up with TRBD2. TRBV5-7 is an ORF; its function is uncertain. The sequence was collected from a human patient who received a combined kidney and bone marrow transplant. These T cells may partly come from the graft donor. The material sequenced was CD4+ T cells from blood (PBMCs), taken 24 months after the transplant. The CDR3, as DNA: TGTGCCAGCAGCTTGGCGGGAGGTAGAGATACGCAGTATTTT. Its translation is CASSLAGGRDTQYF.